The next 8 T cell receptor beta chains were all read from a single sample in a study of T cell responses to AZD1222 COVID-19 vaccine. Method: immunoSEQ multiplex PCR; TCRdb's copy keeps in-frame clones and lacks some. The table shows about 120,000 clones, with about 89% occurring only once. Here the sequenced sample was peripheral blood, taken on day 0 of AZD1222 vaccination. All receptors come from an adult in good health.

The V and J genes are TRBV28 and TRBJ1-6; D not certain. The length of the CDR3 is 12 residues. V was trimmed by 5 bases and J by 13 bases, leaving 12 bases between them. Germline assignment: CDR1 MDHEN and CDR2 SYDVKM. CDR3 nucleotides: TGTGCCAGCAGTACCACCTTATTCCCCCTCCACTTT. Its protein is CASSTTLFPLHF.

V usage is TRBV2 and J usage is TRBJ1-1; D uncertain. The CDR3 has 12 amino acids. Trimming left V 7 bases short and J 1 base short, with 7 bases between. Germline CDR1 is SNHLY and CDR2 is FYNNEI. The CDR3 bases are TGTGCCAGCATCAATGGGAACACTGAAGCTTTCTTT. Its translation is CASINGNTEAFF.

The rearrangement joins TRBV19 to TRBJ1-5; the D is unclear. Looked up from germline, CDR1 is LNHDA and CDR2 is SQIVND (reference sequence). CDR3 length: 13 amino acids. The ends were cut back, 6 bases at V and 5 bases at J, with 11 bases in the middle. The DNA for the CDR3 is TGTGCCAGTAGAGGACGTATAGATCAGCCCCAGCATTTT. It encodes CASRGRIDQPQHF. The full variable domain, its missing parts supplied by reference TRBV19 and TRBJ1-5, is DGGITQSPKYLFRKEGQNVTLSCEQNLNHDAMYWYRQDPGQGLRLIYYSQIVNDFQKGDIAEGYSVSREKKESFPLTVTSAQKNPTAFYLCASRGRIDQPQHFGDGTRLSIL.

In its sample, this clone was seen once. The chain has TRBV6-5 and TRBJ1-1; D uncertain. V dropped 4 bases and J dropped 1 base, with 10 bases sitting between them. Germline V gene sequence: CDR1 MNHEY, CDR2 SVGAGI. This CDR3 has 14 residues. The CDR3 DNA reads TGTGCCAGCAGTTCCGGTTTTAAGAACACTGAAGCTTTCTTT. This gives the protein CASSSGFKNTEAFF.

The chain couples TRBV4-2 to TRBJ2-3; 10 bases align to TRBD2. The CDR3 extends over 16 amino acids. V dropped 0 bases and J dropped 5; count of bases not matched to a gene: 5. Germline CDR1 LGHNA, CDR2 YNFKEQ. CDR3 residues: CASSQELTSGKDTQYF. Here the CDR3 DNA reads TGTGCCAGCAGCCAAGAACTTACTAGCGGGAAAGATACGCAGTATTTT.

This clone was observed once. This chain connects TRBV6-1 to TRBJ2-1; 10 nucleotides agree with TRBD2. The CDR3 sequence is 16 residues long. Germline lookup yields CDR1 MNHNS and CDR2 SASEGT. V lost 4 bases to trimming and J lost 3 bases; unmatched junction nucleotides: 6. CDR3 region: CASSAYLAGVYNEQFF. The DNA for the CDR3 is TGTGCCAGCAGTGCCTATCTAGCGGGAGTCTACAATGAGCAGTTCTTC.

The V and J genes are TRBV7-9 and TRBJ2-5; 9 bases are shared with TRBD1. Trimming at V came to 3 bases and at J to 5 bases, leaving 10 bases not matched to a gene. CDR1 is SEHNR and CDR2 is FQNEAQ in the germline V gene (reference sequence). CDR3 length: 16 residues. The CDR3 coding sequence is TGTGCCAGCAGCTTGAGGGGACAGGGTTTGTGGGAGACCCAGTACTTC. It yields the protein CASSLRGQGLWETQYF.

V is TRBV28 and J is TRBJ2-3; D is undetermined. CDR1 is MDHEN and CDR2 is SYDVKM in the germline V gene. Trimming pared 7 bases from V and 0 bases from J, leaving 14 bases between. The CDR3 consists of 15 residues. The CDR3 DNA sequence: TGTGCCAGCAATCCGTTACTCTCTAGCACAGATACGCAGTATTTT. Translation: CASNPLLSSTDTQYF.